These 18 T cell receptor beta chains originate from one sample sequenced in a study of OX40 agonist ivuxolimab in advanced cancers. Receptor libraries were prepared by the immunoSEQ multiplex PCR assay. TCRdb re-hosts the immuneACCESS table, in-frame sequences only. Its copies lack some clones; in the studies checked, an unresolved V gene accounts for under half of them, and the cause for the rest is not known. This sample has around 47,000 clones in its table, and about 80% of those were observed once. Around 3.9% of the sample is in the top ten clones. The sequencing here drew on CD4+ or CD8+ T cells sorted from blood, taken in a trial of the OX40 agonist ivuxolimab. Every receptor here comes from an adult with an advanced solid tumor such as melanoma, head and neck, liver or kidney cancer.

The chain is built from TRBV11-1 and TRBJ1-4; possibly TRBD1 for D (5 bases). Looked up from germline, CDR1 is SGHAT and CDR2 is FQDESV (reference sequence). Deletions cut 2 bases from V and 7 bases from J, with 14 bases between. The length of the CDR3 is 15 residues. The CDR3 nucleotides read TGTGCCAGCAGCTTACGCAGGGCTAAAGGTGAAAAACTGTTTTTT. Its translation: CASSLRRAKGEKLFF.

This clone was seen a few times. The same CDR3 arises from other DNA sequences in this sample as well. The J gene is TRBJ1-1, the V gene TRBV6-5; weak D call: TRBD1 (5 bases). Trimming left V 2 bases short and J 3 bases short, with 10 bases between. The V gene's germline CDR1 is MNHEY and CDR2 SVGAGI. This CDR3 has 14 amino acids. CDR3: CASSYKGVDTEAFF. The CDR3 bases are TGTGCCAGCAGTTACAAAGGGGTGGACACTGAAGCTTTCTTT.

This clone was detected a few times. The chain joins TRBV6-6 to TRBJ2-7; D remains ambiguous. This CDR3 is 14 amino acids long. The germline V gene encodes CDR1 MNHNY and CDR2 SVGAGI (reference sequence). The ends were cut back, 5 bases at V and 3 bases at J, with 14 bases in the middle. CDR3 DNA: TGTGCCAGCAGTAAAATACCCCCAGACTACGAGCAGTACTTC. It yields the protein CASSKIPPDYEQYF.

The rearrangement joins TRBV30 to TRBJ2-3, with 14 bases aligning to TRBD2. From germline, CDR1 is GTSNPN and CDR2 SVGIG (reference sequence). CDR3 size: 14 residues. The junction had 4 bases not matched to a gene; V was cut back by 7 bases and J by 4 bases. The CDR3 DNA follows: TGTGCCTTTGGACTAGCGGGAGGACCAGATACGCAGTATTTT. Translating it yields CAFGLAGGPDTQYF.

There are a few counts of this clone. The J gene is TRBJ2-4, the V gene TRBV7-6, with TRBD1 matching over 8 bases. Germline CDR1 is SGHVS and CDR2 is FNYEAQ. J was trimmed by 5 bases and V by 4 bases; bases with no gene match: 4. The CDR3 length is 14 residues. Written as DNA, the CDR3 is TGTGCCAGCAGCTCCGGACAGGGACAAAACATTCAGTACTTC. Translated, it gives CASSSGQGQNIQYF.

This chain connects TRBV7-2 to TRBJ2-1; unclear D gene. V shed 5 bases and J shed 16 bases, with 18 bases lying between them. This CDR3 is built from 12 residues. Germline V lookup: CDR1 SGHTA, CDR2 FQGNSA. The CDR3 bases are TGTGCCAGCAGCGAGGACGGCTACAAGAGATTCTTC. This codes for CASSEDGYKRFF.

The chain uses TRBV6-6 and TRBJ2-1, with D perhaps given as TRBD1 or TRBD2 (5 bases each). The CDR3 runs 14 residues. From germline, CDR1 is MNHNY and CDR2 SVGAGI (reference sequence). The V gene lost 11 bases and the J gene lost 0 bases, with 14 bases spanning the gap. In DNA, the CDR3 is TGTGCCTCCCTCGGGACGAGCTCCTACAATGAGCAGTTCTTC. Protein: CASLGTSSYNEQFF.

This clone has only one observation. V is TRBV15 and J is TRBJ1-4; 9 nucleotides line up with TRBD1. Germline lookup yields CDR1 LNHNV and CDR2 YYDKDF (reference sequence). With 5 bases clipped from V and 8 bases from J, the junction kept 6 bases outside the gene matches. The CDR3 spans 14 residues. In DNA form, the CDR3 reads TGTGCCACCAGCTGGGGACAGGGTGGCGAAAAACTGTTTTTT. This codes for CATSWGQGGEKLFF.

In this sample, this clone turned up a few times. The rearrangement joins TRBV7-9 to TRBJ2-7; TRBD2 agrees at 13 bases. There are 17 residues in the CDR3. V gave up 1 base and J gave up 0 bases; unmatched junction bases: 3. Germline-derived CDR1 and CDR2 are SEHNR and FQNEAQ (reference sequence). CDR3 loop: CASSLGLAGGSSYEQYF. The CDR3 DNA reads as TGTGCCAGCAGCTTAGGACTAGCGGGAGGATCCTCCTACGAGCAGTACTTC.

CDR3 sequence: CASSQDWASGGSEQYF. As DNA, the CDR3 is TGCGCCAGCAGCCAAGATTGGGCTAGCGGGGGGTCTGAGCAGTACTTC. The chain recombines TRBV4-1 with TRBJ2-5; 11 nucleotides line up with TRBD2. The germline gives CDR1 MGHRA, CDR2 YSYEKL. This CDR3 has 16 residues. V lost 0 bases and J lost 11; bases outside the gene matches: 11.

V and J are TRBV5-6 and TRBJ1-5; 9 nucleotides align to TRBD1. Unmatched junction bases numbered 8, after V lost 3 bases and J lost 1 base. The CDR3 totals 17 residues. Germline CDR1 SGHDT, CDR2 YYEEEE. CDR3 DNA sequence: TGTGCCAGCAGCTCCTCCACGGACAGGGGAAGCAATCAGCCCCAGCATTTT. It translates to CASSSSTDRGSNQPQHF.

CDR3 sequence (DNA): TGTGCCAGCAGTTACTCGAGCGGTCCCTCCTACGAGCAGTACTTC. This encodes CASSYSSGPSYEQYF. The chain links TRBV6-5 to TRBJ2-7; D is perhaps TRBD2 (5 bases). This CDR3 has 15 amino acids. Germline assignment: CDR1 MNHEY and CDR2 SVGAGI. V shed 0 bases and J shed 0 bases, with 9 bases lying between them.

The rearrangement links TRBV5-1 to TRBJ2-7; D gene uncertain. V lost 0 bases and J 3 bases, leaving 7 bases between the germline ends. Germline V gene sequence: CDR1 SGHRS, CDR2 YFSETQ. The CDR3 is 13 residues long. The CDR3 DNA is TGCGCCAGCAGCTTGGCTTCCGGCTACGAGCAGTACTTC. Its protein product is CASSLASGYEQYF.

The chain is built from TRBV30 and TRBJ1-2; TRBD1 matches 7 bases. With V trimmed by 2 bases and J by 7 bases, 7 bases remained unmatched. The V gene's germline CDR1 is GTSNPN and CDR2 SVGIG (reference sequence). The CDR3 spans 13 residues. The CDR3 loop reads CAWSRQGISGYTF. CDR3 bases: TGTGCCTGGAGTCGACAGGGAATCAGTGGCTACACCTTC. Together with reference TRBV30 and TRBJ1-2, the CDR3 gives the full variable domain: SQTIHQWPATLVQPVGSPLSLECTVEGTSNPNLYWYRQAAGRGLQLLFYSVGIGQISSEVPQNLSASRPQDRQFILSSKKLLLSDSGFYLCAWSRQGISGYTFGSGTRLTVV.

The chain is built from TRBV2 and TRBJ2-3; 8 nucleotides agree with TRBD1. J was trimmed by 2 bases and V by 6 bases; bases with no gene match: 7. The CDR3 has 15 residues. Per germline, CDR1 SNHLY and CDR2 FYNNEI. The CDR3, as DNA: TGTGCCAGCAGCCCCAGGGGGCTGGACACAGATACGCAGTATTTT. Amino acids: CASSPRGLDTDTQYF.

V and J are TRBV7-2 and TRBJ1-1; D unclear. Germline CDR1 SGHTA, CDR2 FQGNSA. V was shortened by 5 bases and J by 0 bases, with 7 bases between the two germline ends. CDR3 length: 13 amino acids. DNA of the CDR3: TGTGCCAGCAGCCCCCAGCTGAACACTGAAGCTTTCTTT. Protein sequence: CASSPQLNTEAFF. The full variable domain, its missing parts supplied by reference TRBV7-2 and TRBJ1-1, is GAGVSQSPSNKVTEKGKDVELRCDPISGHTALYWYRQSLGQGLEFLIYFQGNSAPDKSGLPSDRFSAERTGGSVSTLTIQRTQQEDSAVYLCASSPQLNTEAFFGQGTRLTVV.

V and J are TRBV30 and TRBJ1-1; D ambiguous. Trimming cost V 2 bases and J 7 bases, with 11 bases left between them. The V gene's germline CDR1 is GTSNPN and CDR2 SVGIG (reference sequence). CDR3 length: 12 residues. The CDR3 region has the DNA TGTGCCTGGAGTCCGACCCAAGGTGAAGCTTTCTTT. This codes for CAWSPTQGEAFF.

The chain combines TRBV7-9 with TRBJ2-3; D possibly corresponds to TRBD2 (6 bases). The germline V and J ends were trimmed by 5 bases and 1 base, with 16 bases remaining between them. CDR1 is SEHNR and CDR2 is FQNEAQ in the germline V gene (reference sequence). The CDR3 extends over 16 amino acids. This CDR3 is CASSRESPGGTDTQYF. In DNA, the CDR3 is TGTGCCAGCAGCCGCGAGAGTCCGGGGGGCACAGATACGCAGTATTTT. The full variable domain, with the rest looked up from reference TRBV7-9 and TRBJ2-3, is DTGVSQNPRHKITKRGQNVTFRCDPISEHNRLYWYRQTLGQGPEFLTYFQNEAQLEKSRLLSDRFSAERPKGSFSTLEIQRTEQGDSAMYLCASSRESPGGTDTQYFGPGTRLTVL.